This TCR beta chain was sequenced during a study of blood T cell repertoires in COVID-19. Looking at the study overall: Acute and convalescent COVID-19 samples came from the United States, Italy and Spain. Nucleic acid was either cDNA or gDNA, and it came from T cells, B-cell-depleted T cells, or PBMCs.

With V trimmed by 3 bases and J by 5 bases, 3 bases remained unmatched. CDR3 length: 15 amino acids. Germline V CDR1 and CDR2: LNHDA, SQIVND (reference sequence). Original processing methods: Estimates of nucleated cell counts were drawn from the amplification of reference gene primers. Here immunoSEQ multiplex PCR was the method, and the copy in TCRdb shows in-frame clones only, minus some. The V and J calls and clone size come from that table; D and trimming were worked out from the DNA. The data show roughly 100,000 clones, approximately 88% seen once. Sequenced sample: peripheral blood. The origin of this receptor is a man in his sixties with acute or convalescent COVID-19. The chain carries TRBV19 and TRBJ2-7; 14 bases line up with TRBD2. CDR3 protein: CASSMGLAGVNEQYF. The DNA of the CDR3 is TGTGCCAGTAGTATGGGACTAGCGGGAGTAAACGAGCAGTACTTC. The whole variable domain, remainder taken from reference TRBV19 and TRBJ2-7, is DGGITQSPKYLFRKEGQNVTLSCEQNLNHDAMYWYRQDPGQGLRLIYYSQIVNDFQKGDIAEGYSVSREKKESFPLTVTSAQKNPTAFYLCASSMGLAGVNEQYFGPGTRLTVT.